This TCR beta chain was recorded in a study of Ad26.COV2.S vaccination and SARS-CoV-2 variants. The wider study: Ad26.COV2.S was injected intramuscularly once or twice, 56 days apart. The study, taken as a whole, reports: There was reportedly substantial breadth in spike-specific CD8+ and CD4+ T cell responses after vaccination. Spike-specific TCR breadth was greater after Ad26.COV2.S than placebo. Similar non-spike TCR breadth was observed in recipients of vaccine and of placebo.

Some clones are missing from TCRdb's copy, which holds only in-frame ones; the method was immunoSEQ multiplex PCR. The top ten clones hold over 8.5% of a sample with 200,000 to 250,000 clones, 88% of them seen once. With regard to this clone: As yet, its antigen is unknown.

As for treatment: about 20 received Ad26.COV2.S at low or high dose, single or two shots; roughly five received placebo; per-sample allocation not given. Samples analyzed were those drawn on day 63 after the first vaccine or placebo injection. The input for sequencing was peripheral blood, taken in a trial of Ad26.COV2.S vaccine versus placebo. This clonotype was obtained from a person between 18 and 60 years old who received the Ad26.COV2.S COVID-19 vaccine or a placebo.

In DNA form, the CDR3 reads TGTGCCACCAGATTGACAGGGGGCTTTTCCGGGGAGCTGTTTTTT. Translated, it gives CATRLTGGFSGELFF. The rearrangement uses TRBV15 and TRBJ2-2, with 10 bases matching TRBD1. Per the germline V gene, CDR1 is LNHNV and CDR2 is YYDKDF (reference sequence). Trimming took 6 bases from V and 6 from J; bases not matched to a gene: 7. This CDR3 has 15 residues.